A single sample is the source of the 12 T cell receptor beta chains below, sequenced in a study of blood T cell repertoires in COVID-19. Only in-frame clones appear in the TCRdb table, and some are missing; sequencing was by immunoSEQ multiplex PCR. Among 200,000 or so clones, 80% to 90% were seen once, and the ten largest hold under 3.5%. Sequencing used peripheral blood. These receptors came from a man in his sixties with acute or convalescent COVID-19.

Notes on this clone: Additional DNA sequences in this sample encode the identical CDR3. The chain links TRBV7-3 to TRBJ2-5; the D gene is possibly TRBD1 (5 bases). The germline V gene has CDR1 SGHTA and CDR2 FQGTGA. Trimming removed 3 bases at V and 1 base at J, with 12 bases between. CDR3 length equals 15 residues. In DNA, the CDR3 is TGTGCCAGCAGCTTTACAGGAGAACCCCAAGAGACCCAGTACTTC. It is translated as CASSFTGEPQETQYF.

V is TRBV19 and J is TRBJ2-7; tentative D call: TRBD2 (5 bases). Germline values: CDR1 LNHDA, CDR2 SQIVND (reference sequence). Trimming shortened V by 4 bases and J by 3 bases, and 13 bases separated the two germline ends. There are 14 residues in the CDR3. This CDR3 is CASSTGPGVYEQYF. The CDR3 region has the DNA TGTGCCAGTAGTACGGGCCCCGGGGTCTACGAGCAGTACTTC.

This clone appeared a few times. The chain employs TRBV19 and TRBJ2-7; 8 bases are shared with TRBD1. This CDR3 has 16 amino acids. Germline CDR1 reads LNHDA; CDR2 reads SQIVND (reference sequence). V was pared by 2 bases and J by 5 bases, with 11 bases of the junction left unmatched. CDR3 in amino acids: CASSIPRDRGEDEQYF. In nucleotides, the CDR3 is TGTGCCAGTAGTATACCTCGAGACAGGGGAGAAGACGAGCAGTACTTC.

This clone was recorded once. V usage is TRBV2 and J usage is TRBJ1-3; TRBD1 might be the D (6 bases). V lost 3 bases to trimming and J lost 4 bases, with 13 bases between them. Germline values: CDR1 SNHLY, CDR2 FYNNEI. The CDR3 contains 15 residues. The CDR3 nucleotides read TGTGCCAGCAGTGACCAGGGGCGTCTAGGAAACACCATATATTTT. It specifies CASSDQGRLGNTIYF.

With regard to this clone: The sample contains more than one DNA sequence encoding this CDR3. The V gene is TRBV3-1 (or the pseudogene TRBV3-2), the J gene TRBJ2-5; 8 nucleotides line up with TRBD2. The germline gives CDR1 LGHDT, CDR2 YNNKEL (reference sequence). V lost 7 bases and J lost 4; bases outside the gene matches: 8. The CDR3 has 14 residues. The CDR3 nucleotides are TGTGCCAGCACCGCGGGTCGGGGGGGAGAGACCCAGTACTTC. This encodes CASTAGRGGETQYF.

The rearrangement links TRBV6-5 to TRBJ2-1; TRBD2 aligns across 7 bases. This CDR3 is built from 13 residues. Germline V gives CDR1 MNHEY, CDR2 SVGAGI. V lost 7 bases and J lost 16; bases outside the gene matches: 16. CDR3 residues: CASTLSAGVVVFF. CDR3 sequence (DNA): TGTGCCAGCACGCTTTCGGCGGGAGTGGTTGTATTCTTC.

The J gene is TRBJ2-1, the V gene TRBV28; D perhaps matches TRBD2 (5 bases). Between the trimmed V and J ends, which lost 2 bases and 7 bases, there was a span of 9 bases. Germline lookup yields CDR1 MDHEN and CDR2 SYDVKM. This CDR3 contains 13 residues. The CDR3: CASSLGRRNEQFF. The CDR3 bases are TGTGCCAGCAGTTTAGGGAGACGGAATGAGCAGTTCTTC. Looking up the rest from reference TRBV28 and TRBJ2-1 gives the full variable domain: DVKVTQSSRYLVKRTGEKVFLECVQDMDHENMFWYRQDPGLGLRLIYFSYDVKMKEKGDIPEGYSVSREKKERFSLILESASTNQTSMYLCASSLGRRNEQFFGPGTRLTVL.

The J gene is TRBJ2-7, the V gene TRBV29-1; TRBD2 aligns across 15 bases. Trimming cost V 6 bases and J 2 bases; bases outside gene matches: 14. The germline CDR1 and CDR2 sequences are SQVTM and ANQGSEA. This CDR3 has 18 residues. The CDR3 DNA is TGCAGCGTCACCGGACTAGCGGGAGGGCGTGAGGGTCCCTACGAGCAGTACTTC. Protein: CSVTGLAGGREGPYEQYF.

The chain links TRBV6-5 to TRBJ2-7, with TRBD1 matching over 9 bases. This CDR3 comprises 15 residues. Germline trimming cut 4 bases from V and 3 bases from J; bases unmatched to any gene: 7. Germline V gene lookup returns CDR1 MNHEY and CDR2 SVGAGI. The CDR3, as DNA: TGTGCCAGCAGTTTGGGACAGGGACTAAACTACGAGCAGTACTTC. Its protein is CASSLGQGLNYEQYF.

This clone was counted a few times. The chain couples TRBV19 to TRBJ2-3; tentative D call: TRBD1 (5 bases). This CDR3 is 13 amino acids long. Germline loops: CDR1 LNHDA, CDR2 SQIVND (reference sequence). V dropped 6 bases and J dropped 5 bases, with 12 bases sitting between them. The CDR3 coding sequence is TGTGCCAGTAGCACAGGCGCCGGAGATACGCAGTATTTT. Protein sequence: CASSTGAGDTQYF.

The gene calls are TRBV18 and TRBJ1-2; tentatively, D is TRBD1 (6 bases). V was clipped by 3 bases and J by 8 bases, with 13 bases between them. CDR1 KGHSH and CDR2 LQKENI come from the germline V gene. This CDR3 contains 13 residues. Written as DNA, the CDR3 is TGTGCCAGCTCACCGGGGGCGCGAGAAGGCTACACCTTC. It is translated as CASSPGAREGYTF.

The genes are TRBV16 and TRBJ1-1; perhaps TRBD1 as D (6 bases). V lost 3 bases and J lost 1, with 18 bases in between. The CDR3 covers 17 residues. Germline V gives CDR1 KGHSY, CDR2 FQNENV. CDR3 nucleotides: TGTGCCAGCAGCCAGGACCGGGCGGGGGGCAAGAACACTGAAGCTTTCTTT. Protein sequence: CASSQDRAGGKNTEAFF.